Following are 31 T cell receptor beta chains from one sample sequenced in a study of blood T cell repertoires in COVID-19. The repertoire was sequenced with immunoSEQ multiplex PCR; TCRdb's copy has only in-frame clones and lacks some. The sample includes 90,000 to 120,000 clones, about nine tenths of them seen just once. Sample: peripheral blood. These receptors came from a man aged 45-65 years with active or convalescent COVID-19.

The chain joins TRBV27 to TRBJ2-1, with 14 positions matching TRBD2. The CDR3 has 15 amino acids. Germline CDR1 MNHEY, CDR2 SMNVEV (reference sequence). V gave up 4 bases and J gave up 9 bases; unmatched junction bases: 5. The CDR3 coding sequence is TGTGCCAGCAGTTCGGGACTAGCGGGAGTGAGTGAGCAGTTCTTC. It codes for CASSSGLAGVSEQFF.

The J gene is TRBJ1-4, the V gene TRBV7-9, with TRBD1 matching over 8 bases. Germline CDR1 is SEHNR and CDR2 is FQNEAQ (reference sequence). Trimming cost V 4 bases and J 6 bases; bases outside gene matches: 4. This CDR3 contains 14 residues. The CDR3 loop is CASSSGTGDEKLFF. In DNA, the CDR3 is TGTGCCAGCAGCTCAGGGACAGGAGATGAAAAACTGTTTTTT. Based on the CDR3 plus reference TRBV7-9 and TRBJ1-4, the full variable domain is DTGVSQNPRHKITKRGQNVTFRCDPISEHNRLYWYRQTLGQGPEFLTYFQNEAQLEKSRLLSDRFSAERPKGSFSTLEIQRTEQGDSAMYLCASSSGTGDEKLFFGSGTQLSVL.

This chain uses TRBV5-6 with TRBJ1-2; possibly TRBD1 for D (5 bases). Germline V lookup: CDR1 SGHDT, CDR2 YYEEEE. CDR3 length: 13 amino acids. V was trimmed by 0 bases and J by 8 bases, leaving 11 bases between them. In nucleotides, the CDR3 is TGTGCCAGCAGCTTGGAGGTTCAGGGAGGCTACACCTTC. As protein: CASSLEVQGGYTF. The full variable domain, with the rest looked up from reference TRBV5-6 and TRBJ1-2, is DAGVTQSPTHLIKTRGQQVTLRCSPKSGHDTVSWYQQALGQGPQFIFQYYEEEERQRGNFPDRFSGHQFPNYSSELNVNALLLGDSALYLCASSLEVQGGYTFGSGTRLTVV.

This clone appeared once. The rearrangement uses TRBV10-1 and TRBJ2-7; 12 nucleotides align to TRBD2. Germline values: CDR1 WNHNN, CDR2 SYGVQD (reference sequence). The CDR3 has 18 residues. Trimming cost V 5 bases and J 0 bases; bases outside gene matches: 11. The CDR3 DNA sequence: TGCGCCAGCAGTCCGGGACTAGCGGGCTTCCAGAGCTCCTACGAGCAGTACTTC. Translated: CASSPGLAGFQSSYEQYF.

The chain carries TRBV3-1 (or the pseudogene TRBV3-2) and TRBJ2-5; TRBD2 might be the D (5 bases). Per germline, CDR1 LGHDT and CDR2 YNNKEL (reference sequence). The CDR3 spans 15 residues. V shed 0 bases and J shed 1 base, with 9 bases lying between them. The CDR3 reads CASSQERAGQETQYF. The CDR3 DNA reads as TGTGCCAGCAGCCAAGAGAGGGCGGGCCAAGAGACCCAGTACTTC.

Only one count was recorded for this clone. The same CDR3 arises from other DNA sequences in this sample as well. The gene calls are TRBV27 and TRBJ1-1; D ambiguous. Per the germline V gene, CDR1 is MNHEY and CDR2 is SMNVEV (reference sequence). With 4 bases removed from V and 3 bases from J, the gap between germline ends came to 3 bases. The CDR3 sequence is 11 residues long. CDR3 in amino acids: CASSSYTEAFF. CDR3 sequence (DNA): TGTGCCAGCAGTTCTTACACTGAAGCTTTCTTT.

J is TRBJ2-5 and V is TRBV6-6, with 9 bases identical to TRBD1. Per the germline V gene, CDR1 is MNHNY and CDR2 is SVGAGI (reference sequence). V shed 5 bases, J shed 4 bases, and the junction held 8 bases outside the gene matches. The CDR3 is 15 residues long. CDR3 amino acids: CASSPGGQGGETQYF. CDR3 DNA sequence: TGTGCCAGCAGTCCAGGGGGACAGGGCGGAGAGACCCAGTACTTC.

The chain recombines TRBV30 with TRBJ1-5, with 9 bases identical to TRBD1. In germline, CDR1 is GTSNPN, CDR2 SVGIG (reference sequence). V shed 2 bases, J shed 5 bases, and the junction held 7 bases outside the gene matches. CDR3 length: 15 residues. CDR3 bases: TGTGCCTGGAGTTTAGGACAGGGGCTTGATCAGCCCCAGCATTTT. This sequence encodes CAWSLGQGLDQPQHF.

This chain links TRBV15 with TRBJ2-5; 7 bases map to TRBD2. With 6 bases clipped from V and 1 base from J, the junction kept 2 bases outside the gene matches. The CDR3 runs 13 residues. Germline V gene sequence: CDR1 LNHNV, CDR2 YYDKDF (reference sequence). CDR3 region: CATRAGAQETQYF. The CDR3 DNA reads TGTGCCACCAGGGCGGGAGCCCAAGAGACCCAGTACTTC.

This clone was seen only a few times. The V gene is TRBV5-6, the J gene TRBJ2-5; D is uncertain. Germline lookup yields CDR1 SGHDT and CDR2 YYEEEE. The length of the CDR3 is 12 residues. V lost 1 base to trimming and J lost 2 bases, with 3 bases between them. The CDR3 reads CASSLPQETQYF. CDR3 in DNA: TGTGCCAGCAGCTTGCCTCAAGAGACCCAGTACTTC.

J is TRBJ2-6 and V is TRBV5-1, with D unclear. This CDR3 has 14 amino acids. The V gene's germline CDR1 is SGHRS and CDR2 YFSETQ. The germline V and J ends were trimmed by 4 bases and 0 bases, with 5 bases remaining between them. CDR3 region: CASSPSSGANVLTF. The CDR3, as DNA: TGCGCCAGCAGCCCCTCCTCTGGGGCCAACGTCCTGACTTTC.

The rearrangement uses TRBV12-2 and TRBJ2-1; the table's TRBD2 call for D was not verified on the DNA. TRBV12-2 is designated a pseudogene. The CDR3 is 22 amino acids. The CDR3, as DNA: TGTGCAAGTCGCTTAGTAGGCCGGGGACTAGCGGGATATGTTTACTCCTACAATGAGCAGTTCTTC. Residues: CASRLVGRGLAGYVYSYNEQFF.

This clone was detected only once. As DNA, the CDR3 is TGTGCCAGCAGTGAATACGGGGATAATTCACCCCTCCACTTT. Amino acids: CASSEYGDNSPLHF. The chain is built from TRBV25-1 and TRBJ1-6, with unresolved D. The germline V and J ends were trimmed by 0 bases and 5 bases, with 5 bases remaining between them. Germline CDR1 and CDR2: MGHDK and SYGVNS. CDR3 length: 14 amino acids. The full variable domain, completed using reference TRBV25-1 and TRBJ1-6, is EADIYQTPRYLVIGTGKKITLECSQTMGHDKMYWYQQDPGMELHLIHYSYGVNSTEKGDLSSESTVSRIRTEHFPLTLESARPSHTSQYLCASSEYGDNSPLHFGNGTRLTVT.

Written as DNA, the CDR3 is TGCGCCAGCAGCCCCCGGGACAATAACGGCTACACCTTC. This gives the protein CASSPRDNNGYTF. The chain recombines TRBV5-1 with TRBJ1-2; maybe TRBD1 (6 bases). Germline lookup yields CDR1 SGHRS and CDR2 YFSETQ. V lost 4 bases and J 8 bases, leaving 15 bases between the germline ends. CDR3 length: 13 residues.

The genes are TRBV30 and TRBJ1-6; tentatively, D is TRBD1 (6 bases). Trimming took off 7 bases at V and 8 bases at J, with 15 bases between the two ends. The CDR3 consists of 13 residues. Germline CDR1 is GTSNPN and CDR2 is SVGIG (reference sequence). CDR3 loop: CASGQERDSPLHF. The CDR3 nucleotides are TGTGCCTCGGGACAAGAAAGAGATTCACCCCTCCACTTT.

The chain employs TRBV27 and TRBJ2-6; weak D call: TRBD2 (6 bases). V lost 6 bases and J lost 0, with 12 bases in between. Germline V CDR1 and CDR2: MNHEY, SMNVEV (reference sequence). CDR3 length: 16 residues. The DNA of the CDR3 is TGTGCCAGCAGGGAACTCGGGGGCTCTGGGGCCAACGTCCTGACTTTC. It is translated as CASRELGGSGANVLTF.

The CDR3 is CASRPGLAGEGEQFF. The CDR3 DNA is TGTGCCAGCAGACCGGGACTAGCGGGGGAGGGTGAGCAGTTCTTC. V and J are TRBV7-9 and TRBJ2-1, with TRBD2 matching 14 bases. The CDR3 is made up of 15 amino acids. Germline CDR1 SEHNR, CDR2 FQNEAQ (reference sequence). The junction had 7 bases not matched to a gene; V was cut back by 6 bases and J by 9 bases.

The chain is built from TRBV3-1 (or the pseudogene TRBV3-2) and TRBJ1-1; D not certain. The V end was cut by 1 base, the J end by 5 bases, with 11 bases between. Germline V lookup: CDR1 LGHDT, CDR2 YNNKEL (reference sequence). CDR3 size: 14 residues. The CDR3 coding sequence is TGTGCCAGCAGCCAAGCCGCGGTAGGAACTGAAGCTTTCTTT. It specifies CASSQAAVGTEAFF.

This sequence joins TRBV4-1 and TRBJ2-7; 10 bases line up with TRBD1. Trimming at V came to 2 bases and at J to 2 bases, leaving 3 bases not matched to a gene. This CDR3 is built from 15 residues. In germline, CDR1 is MGHRA, CDR2 YSYEKL. CDR3 in amino acids: CASSQPGQGTYEQYF. The CDR3 nucleotides read TGCGCCAGCAGCCAACCGGGACAGGGGACCTACGAGCAGTACTTC.

This sequence joins TRBV7-8 and TRBJ2-7; 10 bases are shared with TRBD2. V was pared by 2 bases and J by 2 bases, with 6 bases of the junction left unmatched. The CDR3 loop spans 16 amino acids. Germline V lookup: CDR1 SGHVS, CDR2 FQNEAQ. CDR3 coding DNA: TGTGCCAGCAGCTTAAGGGGGACTAGCGCCGCCTACGAGCAGTACTTC. Protein: CASSLRGTSAAYEQYF. The full variable domain, its missing parts supplied by reference TRBV7-8 and TRBJ2-7, is GAGVSQSPRYKVAKRGQDVALRCDPISGHVSLFWYQQALGQGPEFLTYFQNEAQLDKSGLPSDRFFAERPEGSVSTLKIQRTQQEDSAVYLCASSLRGTSAAYEQYFGPGTRLTVT.

This chain connects TRBV5-8 to TRBJ1-1, with 7 bases that match TRBD1. Trimming removed 4 bases from V and 10 bases from J; junction bases left unmatched: 7. This CDR3 has 12 residues. Germline values: CDR1 SGHTS, CDR2 YDEGEE. The CDR3 here is CASSLDRDRAFF. The DNA for the CDR3 is TGTGCCAGCAGCCTAGACAGGGACAGAGCTTTCTTT. Full variable domain (outside the CDR3, taken from reference TRBV5-8 and TRBJ1-1): EAGVTQSPTHLIKTRGQQATLRCSPISGHTSVYWYQQALGLGLQFLLWYDEGEERNRGNFPPRFSGRQFPNYSSELNVNALELEDSALYLCASSLDRDRAFFGQGTRLTVV.

The rearrangement links TRBV6-1 to TRBJ2-5; D possibly corresponds to TRBD2 (6 bases). In germline, CDR1 is MNHNS, CDR2 SASEGT. Trimming removed 2 bases at V and 1 base at J, with 8 bases between. The CDR3 loop spans 14 amino acids. The CDR3 protein is CASSEQLAQETQYF. The CDR3 region has the DNA TGTGCCAGCAGTGAACAACTAGCCCAAGAGACCCAGTACTTC.

V is TRBV10-2 and J is TRBJ1-3; TRBD1 agrees at 7 bases. The CDR3 is 13 amino acids. From germline, CDR1 is WSHSY and CDR2 SAAADI. Trimming cost V 4 bases and J 4 bases; bases outside gene matches: 1. CDR3 bases: TGCGCCAGCAGTGCGGACAGGGGAAACACCATATATTTT. It specifies CASSADRGNTIYF.

This clone was detected only a few times. The chain recombines TRBV15 with TRBJ2-6; D is possibly TRBD2 (6 bases). The CDR3 covers 16 residues. In germline, CDR1 is LNHNV, CDR2 YYDKDF (reference sequence). V was clipped by 0 bases and J by 0 bases, with 6 bases between them. Here the CDR3 reads CATSREEGSGANVLTF. The CDR3 DNA reads as TGTGCCACCAGCAGAGAGGAGGGCTCTGGGGCCAACGTCCTGACTTTC.

The chain has TRBV5-1 and TRBJ1-2; 9 positions agree with TRBD1. The CDR3 spans 16 residues. CDR1 and CDR2 (germline): SGHRS, YFSETQ. With V trimmed by 2 bases and J by 8 bases, 13 bases remained unmatched. CDR3 in DNA: TGCGCCAGCAGCTTCGGGACAGGGCAAGGAGCGGCAGGCTACACCTTC. Amino acid sequence: CASSFGTGQGAAGYTF.

In its sample, this clone was seen once. This chain joins TRBV27 and TRBJ1-6, with a weak D call TRBD1 (5 bases). The ends were cut back, 6 bases at V and 4 bases at J, with 25 bases in the middle. Germline V CDR1 and CDR2: MNHEY, SMNVEV (reference sequence). The CDR3 is 19 residues long. The CDR3 sequence is CASSLGPRQQWDYNSPLHF. The CDR3 bases are TGTGCCAGCAGCTTAGGGCCCCGACAGCAGTGGGATTATAATTCACCCCTCCACTTT.

This clone has a handful of counts. The chain employs TRBV3-1 (or the pseudogene TRBV3-2) and TRBJ2-1, with a possible D match to TRBD2 (5 bases). CDR3 length: 14 residues. CDR1 and CDR2 from the germline V gene are LGHDT and YNNKEL (reference sequence). V was shortened by 2 bases and J by 10 bases, with 15 bases between the two germline ends. CDR3 nucleotide sequence: TGTGCCAGCAGCCAAACGATGAGGGCGCTAGAGCAGTTCTTC. Protein product: CASSQTMRALEQFF.

Here the CDR3 DNA reads TGTGCCAGCAGCCGGGACAGCGGCACAGATACGCAGTATTTT. This sequence encodes CASSRDSGTDTQYF. The chain has TRBV5-4 and TRBJ2-3; 7 bases match TRBD1. Germline CDR1 reads SGHNT; CDR2 reads YYREEE (reference sequence). Trimming cost V 4 bases and J 1 base; bases outside gene matches: 3. This CDR3 spans 14 amino acids.

The chain has TRBV11-3 and TRBJ2-2, with 11 bases fitting TRBD1. With V trimmed by 5 bases and J by 6 bases, 5 bases remained unmatched. The CDR3 consists of 15 residues. Germline V lookup: CDR1 SGHNT, CDR2 YENEEA. In DNA form, the CDR3 reads TGTGCCAGCAGCCAGGGACAGGGGGTCGCCGGGGAGCTGTTTTTT. As protein: CASSQGQGVAGELFF.

The chain carries TRBV30 and TRBJ2-7, with a weak D call TRBD1 (6 bases). This CDR3 comprises 14 residues. Germline assignment: CDR1 GTSNPN and CDR2 SVGIG (reference sequence). V gave up 0 bases and J gave up 4 bases, with 13 bases separating them. The CDR3 nucleotides read TGTGCCTGGAGTGTACCTGGGACAACTTACGAGCAGTACTTC. Translated, it gives CAWSVPGTTYEQYF.

The chain uses TRBV6-5 and TRBJ1-2; 8 nucleotides agree with TRBD1. Trimming removed 6 bases from V and 7 bases from J; junction bases left unmatched: 7. The CDR3 is 13 residues long. The germline V gene encodes CDR1 MNHEY and CDR2 SVGAGI. The CDR3 bases are TGTGCCAGCAGCCGAGGACAGGGCGGTGGCTACACCTTC. Translated: CASSRGQGGGYTF.